These 5 T cell receptor beta chains originate from one sample sequenced in a study of chemoradiotherapy in HPV16-positive cancers. The data were produced by immunoSEQ multiplex PCR, yet TCRdb's version contains in-frame clones alone and is incomplete. Of approximately 6,000 clones listed, roughly 73% are singletons. Sampling was conducted from a patient who underwent chemoradiotherapy. The receptor source for this set is a human donor with HPV-associated anogenital cancer.

The rearrangement joins TRBV7-9 to TRBJ2-5; 8 positions match TRBD2. The V and J ends lost 7 bases and 7 bases, in that order; junction bases with no gene match: 5. CDR3 size: 12 residues. Germline V lookup: CDR1 SEHNR, CDR2 FQNEAQ (reference sequence). The DNA of the CDR3 is TGTGCCAGCAACGAGGCGGGGGGGACCCAGTACTTC. Protein: CASNEAGGTQYF.

This clone was observed a handful of times. The rearrangement links TRBV7-2 to TRBJ2-7; a possible D gene is TRBD2 (6 bases). CDR3 length: 14 amino acids. The ends were cut back, 4 bases at V and 6 bases at J, with 16 bases in the middle. Germline V gene data show CDR1 as SGHTA and CDR2 as FQGNSA. Written as DNA, the CDR3 is TGTGCCAGCAGCTCCTCCGGCGGGGCGCGCGAGCAGTACTTC. It translates to CASSSSGGAREQYF.

This chain uses TRBV19 with TRBJ1-4; the D is unclear. Germline V gives CDR1 LNHDA, CDR2 SQIVND (reference sequence). The length of the CDR3 is 16 residues. V lost 5 bases to trimming and J lost 0 bases, with 13 bases between them. The CDR3 DNA sequence: TGTGCCAGTAGTCCACGGCTCCTTGCAACTAATGAAAAACTGTTTTTT. Translated: CASSPRLLATNEKLFF.

This clone was observed a single time. The V call is TRBV4-1, the J call TRBJ2-7; D perhaps matches TRBD2 (5 bases). The germline V and J ends were trimmed by 4 bases and 2 bases, with 21 bases remaining between them. The CDR3 loop spans 17 amino acids. The germline V gene encodes CDR1 MGHRA and CDR2 YSYEKL. In nucleotides, the CDR3 is TGCGCCAGCAGCCCAACATATCCGGAGAGGGTTCCCTACGAGCAGTACTTC. Translating it yields CASSPTYPERVPYEQYF.

V is TRBV5-1 and J is TRBJ2-5; 9 bases are shared with TRBD1. CDR1 is SGHRS and CDR2 is YFSETQ in the germline V gene. The CDR3 runs 14 residues. The trim removed 0 bases at V and 10 bases at J, leaving 7 bases unmatched. The CDR3 loop is CASSLGGTGTDQYF. The CDR3 DNA is TGCGCCAGCAGCTTGGGTGGGACAGGGACGGACCAGTACTTC.